This T cell receptor beta chain was captured by sequencing in a study of blood T cell repertoires in COVID-19. Study summary: Italy, Spain and the United States were the sources of the convalescent and acute COVID-19 samples.

Produced via immunoSEQ multiplex PCR; TCRdb's table is partial and in-frame only. The data contain 90,000 to 110,000 clones, more than 80% of them singletons. Germline V lookup: CDR1 SQVTM, CDR2 ANQGSEA. Losses at the gene ends were 4 bases for V and 0 bases for J; bases not matched to a gene: 9. The CDR3 has 16 residues. Sequenced material: peripheral blood. This chain uses TRBV29-1 with TRBJ1-3; 7 nucleotides match TRBD1. This receptor was taken from a woman aged 70-85 years with acute or convalescent COVID-19. The CDR3 sequence: CSVGQGMSSSGNTIYF. CDR3 nucleotide sequence: TGCAGCGTTGGACAGGGTATGTCCTCCTCTGGAAACACCATATATTTT. The full variable domain, in which reference TRBV29-1 and TRBJ1-3 provide the parts outside the CDR3, is SAVISQKPSRDICQRGTSLTIQCQVDSQVTMMFWYRQQPGQSLTLIATANQGSEATYESGFVIDKFPISRPNLTFSTLTVSNMSPEDSSIYLCSVGQGMSSSGNTIYFGEGSWLTVV.